This entry features one TCR beta chain sequence. These data are taken from a study of T cells in Graves' hyperthyroidism and ophthalmopathy. The CDR3 spans 18 residues. The V and J ends lost 0 bases and 6 bases respectively, with 18 bases between them. In germline, CDR1 is MGHRA, CDR2 YSYEKL. TCR beta CDR3 region amplification was performed from RNA transcripts. In the first-round RT-PCR of the TCR CDR3, the HTBI primer set was used. MiXCR was run by TCRdb on the multiplex PCR reads, yielding one entry per CDR3 protein. There are fewer than 750,000 distinct CDR3 sequences in the sample; under 60% occur only once, and roughly 8.2% lies in the top ten. Each diagnosis drew on symptoms, thyroxine, TRAb, thyroid ultrasound and orbital computed tomography findings.

The sample comprised peripheral blood or thyroid tissue (not recorded which). The chain employs TRBV4-1 and TRBJ1-6; the D gene is possibly TRBD1 (6 bases). This sequence was found in a woman aged 18-35 years with Graves' hyperthyroidism. The CDR3 coding sequence is TGCGCCAGCAGCCAAGATAGAATCTCAGGGGTGGTTAATTCACCCCTCCACTTT. Protein product: CASSQDRISGVVNSPLHF.